This T cell receptor (beta chain) is from a study of blood T cell repertoires in COVID-19. Study-level background: The analysed material was cDNA or gDNA that came from T cells, B-cell-depleted T cells, or PBMCs.

Per the germline V gene, CDR1 is SGHKS and CDR2 is YYEKEE (reference sequence). The CDR3 is 15 amino acids. Unmatched junction bases numbered 3, after V lost 2 bases and J lost 1 base. In the authors' methods: Amplifying reference gene primers gave estimates of nucleated cell counts. Clones were sequenced by immunoSEQ multiplex PCR, and TCRdb holds only the in-frame ones, with some missing. D and trimming were read from the DNA, whereas the V and J calls and clone size are those reported in that table. The sample consists of 210,000 or so clones, about 88% of them appearing once. This TCR was sampled from a woman in her forties who had recovered from COVID-19. Sequenced input: peripheral blood. The chain has TRBV5-5 and TRBJ1-1; 9 bases line up with TRBD1. CDR3 bases: TGTGCCAGCAGCTTTGGACAGGGGAGGAACACTGAAGCTTTCTTT. The encoded protein is CASSFGQGRNTEAFF.